This T cell receptor beta chain was found in a study of blood T cell repertoires in COVID-19. For the study at large: Samples of COVID-19 (acute and convalescent) were obtained from the United States, Italy and Spain. The cDNA or gDNA used as material had been derived from T cells, B-cell-depleted T cells, or PBMCs.

CDR1 and CDR2 (germline): MNHEY, SVGAGI. This CDR3 is built from 15 residues. Trimming pared 8 bases from V and 0 bases from J, leaving 16 bases between. The data were produced by immunoSEQ multiplex PCR, yet TCRdb's version contains in-frame clones alone and is incomplete. Found here are about 40,000 clones, about 89% of them singletons; the top ten hold roughly 0.39%. This clone was seen a single time. V and J are TRBV6-5 and TRBJ1-1, with a weak D call TRBD1 (6 bases). The TCR comes from a human donor in a cohort sampled during active COVID-19. The specimen was peripheral blood. DNA for the CDR3: TGTGCCAGCCTCGAAAGGGGGTCCGTGAACACTGAAGCTTTCTTT. This translates into CASLERGSVNTEAFF.